This T cell receptor (beta chain) was identified in a study of blood T cells in healthy people across ages. General study results and limits: Not knowing donor CMV status may have confounded expanded clonotype changes.

This clonotype appeared a few times. Its antigen is undetermined. Combining a sample-barcoded 5' primer with a J-beta primer mix, a second PCR ran for about 6 to 11 cycles. TCRdb re-analysed the 5' RACE reads in MiXCR, keeping a single row per CDR3 protein. Here the sample spans about 1.4 million distinct CDR3 sequences, approximately 63% being singletons. The V gene lost 4 bases and the J gene lost 2 bases, with 12 bases spanning the gap. The CDR3 loop spans 13 amino acids. In germline, CDR1 is SQVTM, CDR2 ANQGSEA. What was sequenced was blood. The receptor comes from a man in his late teens or twenties in good health. The chain couples TRBV29-1 to TRBJ2-7, with TRBD1 as a possible D gene (5 bases). The CDR3 DNA follows: TGCAGCGTTGGATCTGACAGAACCTACGAGCAGTACTTC. Protein sequence: CSVGSDRTYEQYF.